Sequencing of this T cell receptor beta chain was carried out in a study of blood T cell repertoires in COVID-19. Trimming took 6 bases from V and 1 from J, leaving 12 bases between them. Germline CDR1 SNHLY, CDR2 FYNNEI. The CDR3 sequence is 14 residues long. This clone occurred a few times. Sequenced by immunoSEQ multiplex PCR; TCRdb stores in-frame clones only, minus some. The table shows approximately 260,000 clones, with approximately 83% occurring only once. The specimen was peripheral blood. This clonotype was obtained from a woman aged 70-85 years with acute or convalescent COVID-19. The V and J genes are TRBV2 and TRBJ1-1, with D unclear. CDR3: CASRGGRANTEAFF. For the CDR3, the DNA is TGTGCCAGCAGGGGAGGCAGAGCGAACACTGAAGCTTTCTTT.